These 22 T cell receptor beta chains share one sample of origin, sequenced in a study of Graves' ophthalmopathy and Graves' hyperthyroidism. RNA transcripts provided the template for amplifying TCR beta CDR3 regions. RT-PCR was first run with HTBI primers, then multiplex PCR in a second round. TCRdb processed the multiplex PCR reads anew with MiXCR; each CDR3 protein has one entry. Here the sample spans roughly 500,000 distinct CDR3 sequences, approximately 14% being singletons. Sequencing input: blood. The source is a woman in her twenties or thirties with Graves' ophthalmopathy.

This clonotype came up many times. The CDR3 here is CASRRLAGTYEQYF. In nucleotides, the CDR3 is TGTGCCAGCAGGAGACTAGCGGGAACATACGAGCAGTACTTC. V and J are TRBV6-5 and TRBJ2-7; 11 nucleotides line up with TRBD2. CDR1 and CDR2 (germline): MNHEY, SVGAGI. This CDR3 spans 14 amino acids. The trim removed 6 bases at V and 4 bases at J, leaving 5 bases unmatched.

In this sample, this clonotype turned up many times. The chain joins TRBV12-3 or TRBV12-4 to TRBJ2-2, with TRBD2 as a possible D gene (5 bases). CDR3 size: 14 residues. Deletions cut 7 bases from V and 1 base from J, with 10 bases between. The DNA of the CDR3 is TGTGCCAGCAACTCGGGAAGGAACACCGGGGAGCTGTTTTTT. Its translation: CASNSGRNTGELFF.

This clonotype was recorded many times. The chain has TRBV30 and TRBJ1-2; possible D gene TRBD1, 5 bases. The germline gives CDR1 GTSNPN, CDR2 SVGIG (reference sequence). The CDR3 totals 13 residues. Trimming cost V 4 bases and J 6 bases, with 15 bases left between them. The CDR3 loop is CAWTDRDWHGYTF. In DNA, the CDR3 is TGTGCCTGGACCGATCGGGACTGGCATGGCTACACCTTC. The variable domain in full, with the rest retrieved from reference TRBV30 and TRBJ1-2, is SQTIHQWPATLVQPVGSPLSLECTVEGTSNPNLYWYRQAAGRGLQLLFYSVGIGQISSEVPQNLSASRPQDRQFILSSKKLLLSDSGFYLCAWTDRDWHGYTFGSGTRLTVV.

This clonotype was picked up many times. The rearrangement links TRBV7-9 to TRBJ1-2, with a weak D call TRBD1 (5 bases). Germline V gene lookup returns CDR1 SEHNR and CDR2 FQNEAQ (reference sequence). The CDR3 loop spans 13 amino acids. V lost 2 bases and J 6 bases, leaving 10 bases between the germline ends. CDR3 amino acids: CASSLSGNDGYTF. DNA of the CDR3: TGTGCCAGCAGCTTATCAGGGAATGATGGCTACACCTTC. The variable domain in full, with the rest retrieved from reference TRBV7-9 and TRBJ1-2, is DTGVSQNPRHKITKRGQNVTFRCDPISEHNRLYWYRQTLGQGPEFLTYFQNEAQLEKSRLLSDRFSAERPKGSFSTLEIQRTEQGDSAMYLCASSLSGNDGYTFGSGTRLTVV.

CDR3 loop: CASSPLTATMNTEAFF. Here the CDR3 DNA reads TGTGCCAGCTCACCACTAACAGCAACCATGAACACTGAAGCTTTCTTT. The rearrangement joins TRBV18 to TRBJ1-1; D unresolved. The germline CDR1 and CDR2 sequences are KGHSH and LQKENI. CDR3 size: 16 residues. V was pared by 1 base and J by 0 bases, with 12 bases between. Full variable domain (rest looked up from reference TRBV18 and TRBJ1-1): NAGVMQNPRHLVRRRGQEARLRCSPMKGHSHVYWYRQLPEEGLKFMVYLQKENIIDESGMPKERFSAEFPKEGPSILRIQQVVRGDSAAYFCASSPLTATMNTEAFFGQGTRLTVV.

In this sample, this clonotype turned up many times. The chain combines TRBV14 with TRBJ2-7; TRBD2 might be the D (6 bases). The ends were cut back, 10 bases at V and 0 bases at J, with 13 bases in the middle. Germline V gives CDR1 SGHDN, CDR2 FVKESK. This CDR3 has 13 residues. This chain's CDR3 is CANGGTDSYEQYF. The CDR3 DNA reads TGTGCCAACGGCGGGACTGACTCCTACGAGCAGTACTTC.

Ten or more counts support this clonotype. The chain joins TRBV19 to TRBJ1-1, with D hard to call. Trimming stripped 11 bases from V and 0 bases from J, with 10 bases between. Germline V gene data show CDR1 as LNHDA and CDR2 as SQIVND (reference sequence). The CDR3 runs to 12 residues. CDR3 in DNA: TGTGCCGCCGGACCGTTGAACACTGAAGCTTTCTTT. Translating gives CAAGPLNTEAFF. Variable domain in full (rest from reference TRBV19 and TRBJ1-1): DGGITQSPKYLFRKEGQNVTLSCEQNLNHDAMYWYRQDPGQGLRLIYYSQIVNDFQKGDIAEGYSVSREKKESFPLTVTSAQKNPTAFYLCAAGPLNTEAFFGQGTRLTVV.

In this sample, this clonotype turned up many times. The chain combines TRBV6-1 with TRBJ2-2; 7 nucleotides align to TRBD2. The junction had 8 bases not matched to a gene; V was cut back by 6 bases and J by 7 bases. The germline gives CDR1 MNHNS, CDR2 SASEGT. CDR3 length equals 14 residues. The CDR3 nucleotides are TGTGCCAGCAGCTCCGGACTAGAAGGCGGGGAGCTGTTTTTT. It translates to CASSSGLEGGELFF.

This clonotype was counted ten times or more. The rearrangement links TRBV6-2 or TRBV6-3 to TRBJ2-5, with D perhaps TRBD1 (5 bases). Germline V gene sequence: CDR1 MNHEY, CDR2 SVGEGT. The CDR3 spans 15 residues. V lost 0 bases and J lost 7, with 15 bases in between. The CDR3 nucleotides are TGTGCCAGCAGTTACTCGGATGGGGCCAAGGGGACCCAGTACTTC. This gives the protein CASSYSDGAKGTQYF.

This clonotype was recorded at least ten times. The chain has TRBV6-1 and TRBJ2-2; TRBD2 matches 11 bases. Germline values: CDR1 MNHNS, CDR2 SASEGT. The CDR3 is made up of 16 amino acids. V was clipped by 6 bases and J by 0 bases; unmatched bases: 3. CDR3 bases: TGTGCCAGCAGGGCGACTAGCGGGACGAACACCGGGGAGCTGTTTTTT. This sequence encodes CASRATSGTNTGELFF.

This clonotype has a count of ten or more. The CDR3 bases are TGTGCCAGCAGCTCGTTCCAGGGGAACTATGGCTACACCTTC. This translates into CASSSFQGNYGYTF. V usage is TRBV7-2 and J usage is TRBJ1-2, with D possibly TRBD1 on 6 matching bases. CDR1 and CDR2 (germline): SGHTA, FQGNSA. V lost 4 bases and J lost 2, with 11 bases in between. The CDR3 totals 14 residues.

Many counts were recorded for this clonotype. This chain links TRBV28 with TRBJ2-5; possibly TRBD1 or TRBD2 for D (5 bases each). V lost 5 bases, J lost 7 bases, and 14 bases lay in between. The CDR3 runs 13 residues. Germline V gene data show CDR1 as MDHEN and CDR2 as SYDVKM. CDR3 sequence reads: CASSPGRKGTQYF. CDR3 in DNA: TGTGCCAGCAGTCCGGGACGGAAGGGGACCCAGTACTTC.

This clonotype appeared many times. This sequence joins TRBV6-2 or TRBV6-3 and TRBJ2-7; 7 bases are a match to TRBD2. The CDR3 has 11 residues. Losses at the gene ends were 10 bases for V and 3 bases for J; bases not matched to a gene: 3. CDR1 is MNHEY and CDR2 is SVGEGT in the germline V gene. As DNA, the CDR3 is TGTGCCATCGGGGGGAACTACGAGCAGTACTTC. It encodes CAIGGNYEQYF.

The chain joins TRBV18 to TRBJ1-3, with D possibly TRBD1 on 5 matching bases. The CDR3 totals 16 residues. Trimming took off 5 bases at V and 0 bases at J, with 14 bases between the two ends. Germline assignment: CDR1 KGHSH and CDR2 LQKENI. The CDR3 DNA is TGTGCCAGCTCAACTGCGACAGCGAGCTCTGGAAACACCATATATTTT. Translating it yields CASSTATASSGNTIYF.

This sequence joins TRBV6-1 and TRBJ1-1; 8 nucleotides match TRBD1. This CDR3 has 16 amino acids. The trim removed 1 base at V and 0 bases at J, leaving 4 bases unmatched. Germline CDR1 reads MNHNS; CDR2 reads SASEGT. DNA for the CDR3: TGTGCCAGCAGTGAAGAAGGGACAGGCTTGAACACTGAAGCTTTCTTT. This gives the protein CASSEEGTGLNTEAFF.

The chain links TRBV27 to TRBJ2-5, with D possibly matching TRBD2 (5 bases). The CDR3 sequence is 14 residues long. Trimming took off 4 bases at V and 5 bases at J, with 14 bases between the two ends. Germline assignment: CDR1 MNHEY and CDR2 SMNVEV (reference sequence). CDR3 nucleotide sequence: TGTGCCAGCAGTTCGGACGCCGGGGTGGAGACCCAGTACTTC. It specifies CASSSDAGVETQYF.

This clonotype was recorded at least ten times. This rearrangement joins TRBV14 to TRBJ2-5, with D perhaps matching TRBD1 or TRBD2 (6 bases each). The CDR3 runs to 15 residues. V was pared by 3 bases and J by 6 bases, with 17 bases between. Germline lookup yields CDR1 SGHDN and CDR2 FVKESK. The CDR3, as DNA: TGTGCCAGCAGCCACGGAGGGGGGACTGCGAAGACCCAGTACTTC. This codes for CASSHGGGTAKTQYF.

This clonotype was seen a handful of times. V usage is TRBV28 and J usage is TRBJ2-2; D is perhaps TRBD2 (5 bases). V was cut by 5 bases and J by 11 bases, with 12 bases left in between. The CDR3 is 12 amino acids. Germline lookup yields CDR1 MDHEN and CDR2 SYDVKM. The CDR3 here is CASSIEGLELFF. The CDR3 bases are TGTGCCAGCAGTATCGAAGGACTCGAGCTGTTTTTT.

This clonotype was counted many times. This sequence joins TRBV19 and TRBJ1-2; perhaps TRBD1 as D (5 bases). The CDR3 loop spans 12 amino acids. Trimming stripped 8 bases from V and 2 bases from J, with 9 bases between. Germline CDR1 is LNHDA and CDR2 is SQIVND (reference sequence). The CDR3 here is CASQDINYGYTF. The DNA of the CDR3 is TGTGCCAGTCAGGACATAAACTATGGCTACACCTTC.

Regarding this clonotype: Germline is not matched at one junction end, which may reflect a read error. This chain uses TRBV10-3 with TRBJ1-2; no firm D call. This CDR3 comprises 14 residues. From germline, CDR1 is ENHRY and CDR2 SYGVKD. The CDR3 sequence: CAIRPTVDYYGYTF. The CDR3 DNA is TGTGCCATCAGACCCACAGTGGACTACTATGGTTACACCTTC.

The CDR3 nucleotides are TGTGCCACCATCAGGGGGAATTCACCCCTCCACTTT. It codes for CATIRGNSPLHF. V and J are TRBV12-3 or TRBV12-4 and TRBJ1-6; 7 bases align to TRBD1. The CDR3 loop spans 12 amino acids. The V and J ends lost 10 bases and 7 bases, in that order; junction bases with no gene match: 4.

This clonotype was found many times. The chain has TRBV2 and TRBJ1-5; D possibly corresponds to TRBD1 (6 bases). Germline V gene lookup returns CDR1 SNHLY and CDR2 FYNNEI. Trimming pared 3 bases from V and 3 bases from J, leaving 9 bases between. There are 14 residues in the CDR3. Here the CDR3 DNA reads TGTGCCAGCAGTGAGTCAGGGGCCAATCAGCCCCAGCATTTT. This encodes CASSESGANQPQHF.